This TCR beta chain is drawn from a study of shared clonotypes between healthy human individuals. Produced via immunoSEQ multiplex PCR; TCRdb's table is partial and in-frame only. The sample shows about 480,000 clones, about 79% of them seen only once. Looked up from germline, CDR1 is SQVTM and CDR2 is ANQGSEA. The junction had 6 bases not matched to a gene; V was cut back by 7 bases and J by 3 bases. The CDR3 length is 13 residues. This TCR was sampled from a woman aged 40 to 50 in good health. Some clones in this sample may be carry-over from other donors' samples. The material sequenced was PBMCs. This chain joins TRBV29-1 and TRBJ2-1, with 7 bases matching TRBD1. The CDR3 here is CSAYRGDYNEQFF. The CDR3 DNA is TGCAGCGCTTACAGGGGCGACTACAATGAGCAGTTCTTC.